The 16 T cell receptor beta chains presented below share a single source sample, sequenced in a study of blood T cell repertoires in COVID-19. The repertoire was sequenced with immunoSEQ multiplex PCR; TCRdb's copy has only in-frame clones and lacks some. The table has 150,000 to 190,000 clones, around 91% seen once. Material: peripheral blood. Receptors originate from a woman between 40 and 55 years old with acute or convalescent COVID-19.

J is TRBJ2-3 and V is TRBV5-5; 7 bases line up with TRBD1. CDR1 and CDR2 from the germline V gene are SGHKS and YYEKEE (reference sequence). The trim removed 0 bases at V and 1 base at J, leaving 2 bases unmatched. This CDR3 region has 15 residues. CDR3 nucleotide sequence: TGTGCCAGCAGCTTGGTAGGGGGCGGCACAGATACGCAGTATTTT. It yields the protein CASSLVGGGTDTQYF.

CDR3 protein: CASSELVQDRRSYNSPLHF. In DNA, the CDR3 is TGTGCCAGCAGTGAATTAGTGCAGGATCGTCGCTCCTATAATTCACCCCTCCACTTT. J is TRBJ1-6 and V is TRBV6-1; unclear D gene. The CDR3 runs 19 residues. Germline V lookup: CDR1 MNHNS, CDR2 SASEGT. V dropped 2 bases and J dropped 0 bases, with 17 bases sitting between them.

V and J are TRBV29-1 and TRBJ2-2; 8 nucleotides align to TRBD1. Germline V gives CDR1 SQVTM, CDR2 ANQGSEA. This CDR3 is 15 amino acids long. Germline trimming cut 3 bases from V and 2 bases from J; bases unmatched to any gene: 5. The DNA of the CDR3 is TGCAGCGTTGAGGGCCAGGGGGCCAACACCGGGGAGCTGTTTTTT. Protein product: CSVEGQGANTGELFF.

The chain combines TRBV7-9 with TRBJ1-1; TRBD1 is a possible D gene (6 bases). Trimming removed 1 base at V and 3 bases at J, with 15 bases between. The CDR3 is made up of 16 amino acids. Germline V gene sequence: CDR1 SEHNR, CDR2 FQNEAQ (reference sequence). CDR3 nucleotide sequence: TGTGCCAGCAGCTTAGGGGGGACATTAAGGGACACTGAAGCTTTCTTT. It specifies CASSLGGTLRDTEAFF.

The chain is built from TRBV3-1 (or the pseudogene TRBV3-2) and TRBJ1-1, with 8 bases lining up with TRBD1. Germline V gene sequence: CDR1 LGHDT, CDR2 YNNKEL (reference sequence). CDR3 length: 14 residues. V was clipped by 3 bases and J by 6 bases; unmatched bases: 6. The CDR3 nucleotides read TGTGCCAGCAGCCAGATCACAGGGGGTTCTGAAGCTTTCTTT. As protein: CASSQITGGSEAFF.

The chain recombines TRBV27 with TRBJ2-2; a possible D gene is TRBD1 (5 bases). The CDR3 totals 17 residues. Per the germline V gene, CDR1 is MNHEY and CDR2 is SMNVEV (reference sequence). V lost 2 bases and J 7 bases, leaving 20 bases between the germline ends. The CDR3 reads CASSLTSGWINGGELFF. As DNA, the CDR3 is TGTGCCAGCAGTTTAACCTCAGGGTGGATAAACGGCGGGGAGCTGTTTTTT.

The chain has TRBV11-2 and TRBJ2-1; D perhaps matches TRBD2 (6 bases). The V end was cut by 5 bases, the J end by 4 bases, with 18 bases between. The CDR3 runs 16 residues. Germline V gene data show CDR1 as SGHAT and CDR2 as FQNNGV. In DNA, the CDR3 is TGTGCCAGCAGCGCGCTACTAGCCGCCACGTACAATGAGCAGTTCTTC. Residues: CASSALLAATYNEQFF.

The chain employs TRBV3-1 (or the pseudogene TRBV3-2) and TRBJ2-1; no reliable D call. V gave up 7 bases and J gave up 0 bases, with 10 bases separating them. CDR1 LGHDT and CDR2 YNNKEL come from the germline V gene (reference sequence). The CDR3 runs to 14 residues. The CDR3 sequence is CASTSPSSYNEQFF. CDR3 sequence (DNA): TGTGCCAGCACCTCCCCGAGCTCCTACAATGAGCAGTTCTTC.

The chain joins TRBV7-2 to TRBJ1-1; D unresolved. The germline gives CDR1 SGHTA, CDR2 FQGNSA. There are 14 residues in the CDR3. Trimming shortened V by 2 bases and J by 2 bases, and 9 bases separated the two germline ends. DNA of the CDR3: TGTGCCAGCAGCTTACAGGCCCCTAACACTGAAGCTTTCTTT. This sequence encodes CASSLQAPNTEAFF.

This clone was observed a handful of times. The rearrangement joins TRBV19 to TRBJ1-5; D unclear. The CDR3 loop spans 13 amino acids. Trimming left V 6 bases short and J 3 bases short, with 9 bases between. Germline values: CDR1 LNHDA, CDR2 SQIVND (reference sequence). The CDR3 DNA is TGTGCCAGTAGCTCTTTAAACAATCAGCCCCAGCATTTT. It translates to CASSSLNNQPQHF.

This clone came up once. The chain employs TRBV5-6 and TRBJ1-1; D perhaps matches TRBD1 (5 bases). The CDR3 is made up of 14 amino acids. The ends were cut back, 2 bases at V and 3 bases at J, with 11 bases in the middle. Per germline, CDR1 SGHDT and CDR2 YYEEEE. The CDR3 DNA sequence: TGTGCCAGCAGCTTCTGGGGCCGGGACACTGAAGCTTTCTTT. Translating it yields CASSFWGRDTEAFF.

The gene calls are TRBV12-2 and TRBJ1-4; the table calls TRBD1, which could not be checked here. TRBV12-2 represents a pseudogene. This CDR3 contains 19 residues. The CDR3 nucleotides are TGTGCAAGTCGCCTGCCTCCTCAGACAGGGGGCTTTGATAATGAAAAACTGTTTTTT. It is translated as CASRLPPQTGGFDNEKLFF.

This chain uses TRBV6-1 with TRBJ1-3; a possible D gene is TRBD1 (5 bases). This CDR3 contains 18 residues. Germline CDR1 and CDR2: MNHNS and SASEGT. The V end was cut by 2 bases, the J end by 2 bases, with 19 bases between. CDR3 coding DNA: TGTGCCAGCAGTGAAAAAATGACACAGGCCCCAACTGGAAACACCATATATTTT. This sequence encodes CASSEKMTQAPTGNTIYF.

The chain is built from TRBV4-1 and TRBJ2-3; the match to TRBD1 covers 9 bases. The trim removed 5 bases at V and 5 bases at J, leaving 8 bases unmatched. The CDR3 is 15 amino acids. Per the germline V gene, CDR1 is MGHRA and CDR2 is YSYEKL. Here the CDR3 DNA reads TGCGCCAGCAGCGGACCACAGGGGGCGAGAGATACGCAGTATTTT. Protein product: CASSGPQGARDTQYF.

This sequence joins TRBV2 and TRBJ2-4; TRBD2 might be the D (7 bases). Germline CDR1 SNHLY, CDR2 FYNNEI. Trimming cost V 5 bases and J 1 base, with 24 bases left between them. The CDR3 is 19 amino acids. The CDR3 reads CASSTRGMGGKDAKNIQYF. The CDR3 nucleotides read TGTGCCAGCAGTACGCGGGGGATGGGGGGCAAGGACGCCAAAAACATTCAGTACTTC.

This clone was recorded once. The chain joins TRBV3-1 (or the pseudogene TRBV3-2) to TRBJ1-5, with 7 nucleotides matching TRBD1. J lost 4 bases, V lost 1 base, and 4 bases had no gene match. Germline V gene sequence: CDR1 LGHDT, CDR2 YNNKEL (reference sequence). The CDR3 extends over 15 amino acids. The DNA for the CDR3 is TGTGCCAGCAGCCAAGCCCCAGGGGGAAATCAGCCCCAGCATTTT. Translation: CASSQAPGGNQPQHF.